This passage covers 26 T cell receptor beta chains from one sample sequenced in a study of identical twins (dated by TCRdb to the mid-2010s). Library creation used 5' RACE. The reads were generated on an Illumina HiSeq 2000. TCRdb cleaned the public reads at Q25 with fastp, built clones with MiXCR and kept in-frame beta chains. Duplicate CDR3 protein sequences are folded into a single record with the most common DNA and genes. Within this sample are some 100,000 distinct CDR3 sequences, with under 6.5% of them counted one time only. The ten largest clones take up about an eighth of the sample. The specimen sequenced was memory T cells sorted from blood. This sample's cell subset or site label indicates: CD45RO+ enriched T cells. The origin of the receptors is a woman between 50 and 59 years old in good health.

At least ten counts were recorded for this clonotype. CDR3 nucleotide sequence: TGCGCCAGCAGCCAAGACGGAACAGATTATCAGCCCCAGCATTTT. As protein: CASSQDGTDYQPQHF. The rearrangement joins TRBV4-1 to TRBJ1-5; D gene unclear. Per the germline V gene, CDR1 is MGHRA and CDR2 is YSYEKL. V was trimmed by 0 bases and J by 5 bases, leaving 11 bases between them. The CDR3 is 15 amino acids.

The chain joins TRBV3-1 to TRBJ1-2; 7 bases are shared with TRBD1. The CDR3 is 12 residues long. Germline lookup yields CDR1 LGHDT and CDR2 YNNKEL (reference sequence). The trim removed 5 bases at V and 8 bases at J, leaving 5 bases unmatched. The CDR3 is CASSDRALGYTF. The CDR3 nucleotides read TGTGCCAGCAGCGACAGGGCTTTGGGCTACACCTTC.

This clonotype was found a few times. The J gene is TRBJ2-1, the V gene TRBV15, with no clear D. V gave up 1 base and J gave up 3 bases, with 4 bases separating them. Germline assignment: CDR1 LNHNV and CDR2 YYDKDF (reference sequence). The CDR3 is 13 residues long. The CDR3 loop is CATSRGDYNEQFF. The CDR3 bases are TGTGCCACCAGCAGAGGGGACTACAATGAGCAGTTCTTC.

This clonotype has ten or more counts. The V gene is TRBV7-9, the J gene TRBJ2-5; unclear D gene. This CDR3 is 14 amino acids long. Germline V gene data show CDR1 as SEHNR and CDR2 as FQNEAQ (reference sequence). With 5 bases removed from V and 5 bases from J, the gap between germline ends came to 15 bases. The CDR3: CASSPASGLETQYF. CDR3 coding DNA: TGTGCCAGCAGCCCGGCGTCCGGTTTGGAGACCCAGTACTTC.

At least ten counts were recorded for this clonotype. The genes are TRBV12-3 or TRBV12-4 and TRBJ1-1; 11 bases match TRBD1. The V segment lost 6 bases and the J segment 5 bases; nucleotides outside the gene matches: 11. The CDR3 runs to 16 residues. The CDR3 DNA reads TGTGCCAGCAGAGGTAGGACAGGGGGCATGGGGACTGAAGCTTTCTTT. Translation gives CASRGRTGGMGTEAFF.

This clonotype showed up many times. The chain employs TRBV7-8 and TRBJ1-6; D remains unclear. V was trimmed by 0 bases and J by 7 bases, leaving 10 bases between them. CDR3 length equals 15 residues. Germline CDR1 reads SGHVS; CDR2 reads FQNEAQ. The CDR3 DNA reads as TGTGCCAGCAGCTTAGCCGAGACGGTGAATTCACCCCTCCACTTT. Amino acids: CASSLAETVNSPLHF.

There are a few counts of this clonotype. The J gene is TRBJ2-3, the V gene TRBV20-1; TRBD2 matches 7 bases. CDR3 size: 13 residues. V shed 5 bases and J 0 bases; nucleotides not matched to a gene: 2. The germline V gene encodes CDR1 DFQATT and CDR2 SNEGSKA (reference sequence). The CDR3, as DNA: TGCAGTGCTGGACTAGGGAGCACAGATACGCAGTATTTT. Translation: CSAGLGSTDTQYF.

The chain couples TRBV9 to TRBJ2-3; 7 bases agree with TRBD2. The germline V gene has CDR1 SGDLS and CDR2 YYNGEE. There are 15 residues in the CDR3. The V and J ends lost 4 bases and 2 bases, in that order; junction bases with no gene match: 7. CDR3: CASSLTSDITDTQYF. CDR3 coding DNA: TGTGCCAGCAGCCTTACTAGCGACATCACAGATACGCAGTATTTT. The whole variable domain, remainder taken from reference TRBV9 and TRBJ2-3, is DSGVTQTPKHLITATGQRVTLRCSPRSGDLSVYWYQQSLDQGLQFLIQYYNGEERAKGNILERFSAQQFPDLHSELNLSSLELGDSALYFCASSLTSDITDTQYFGPGTRLTVL.

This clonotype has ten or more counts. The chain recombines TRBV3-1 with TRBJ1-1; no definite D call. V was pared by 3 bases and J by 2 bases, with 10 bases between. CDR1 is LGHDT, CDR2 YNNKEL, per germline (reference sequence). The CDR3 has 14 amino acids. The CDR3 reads CASSHSRPNTEAFF. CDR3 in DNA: TGTGCCAGCAGCCACTCCCGCCCAAACACTGAAGCTTTCTTT.

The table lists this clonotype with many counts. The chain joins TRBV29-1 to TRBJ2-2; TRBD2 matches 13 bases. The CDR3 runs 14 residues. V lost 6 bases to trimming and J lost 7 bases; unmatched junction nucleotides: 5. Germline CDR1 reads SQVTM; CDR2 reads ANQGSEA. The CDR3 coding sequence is TGCAGCGTCAGACGGACTAGCGGGAGCGGGGAGCTGTTTTTT. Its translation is CSVRRTSGSGELFF.

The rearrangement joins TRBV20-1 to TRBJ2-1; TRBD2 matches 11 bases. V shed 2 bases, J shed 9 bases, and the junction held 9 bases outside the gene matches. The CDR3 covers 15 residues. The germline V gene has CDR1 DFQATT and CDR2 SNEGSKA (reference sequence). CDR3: CSARLAGGTKSEQFF. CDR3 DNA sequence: TGCAGTGCTAGACTAGCGGGAGGAACTAAGAGTGAGCAGTTCTTC.

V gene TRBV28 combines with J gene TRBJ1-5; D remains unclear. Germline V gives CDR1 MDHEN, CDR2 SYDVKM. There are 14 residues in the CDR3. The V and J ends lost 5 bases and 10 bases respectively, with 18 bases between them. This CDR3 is CASSQGGPQQPQHF. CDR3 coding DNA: TGTGCCAGCAGTCAAGGAGGTCCCCAGCAACCCCAGCATTTT.

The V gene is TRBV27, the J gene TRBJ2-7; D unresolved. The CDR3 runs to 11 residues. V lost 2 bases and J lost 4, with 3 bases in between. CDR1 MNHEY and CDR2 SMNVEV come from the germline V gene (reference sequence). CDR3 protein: CASSLGYEQYV. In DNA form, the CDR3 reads TGTGCCAGCAGTTTAGGATACGAGCAGTACGTC.

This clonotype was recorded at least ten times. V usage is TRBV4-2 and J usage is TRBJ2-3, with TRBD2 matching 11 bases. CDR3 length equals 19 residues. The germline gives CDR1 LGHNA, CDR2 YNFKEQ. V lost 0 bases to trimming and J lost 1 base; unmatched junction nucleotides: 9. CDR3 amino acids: CASSQEWSLAGGRTDTQYF. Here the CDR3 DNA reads TGTGCCAGCAGCCAAGAGTGGAGCCTAGCGGGAGGCCGCACAGATACGCAGTATTTT.

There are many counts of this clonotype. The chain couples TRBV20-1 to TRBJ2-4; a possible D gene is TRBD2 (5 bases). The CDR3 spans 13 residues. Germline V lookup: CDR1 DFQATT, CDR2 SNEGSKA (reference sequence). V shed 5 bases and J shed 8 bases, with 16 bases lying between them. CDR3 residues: CSAFPLVGDIQYF. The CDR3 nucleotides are TGCAGTGCTTTCCCCCTAGTCGGGGACATTCAGTACTTC.

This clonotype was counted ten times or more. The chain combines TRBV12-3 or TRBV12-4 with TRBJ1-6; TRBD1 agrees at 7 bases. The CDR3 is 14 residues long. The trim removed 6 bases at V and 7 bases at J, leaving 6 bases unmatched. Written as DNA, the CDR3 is TGTGCCAGCAGAATTGGGACAGTAAATTCACCCCTCCACTTT. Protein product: CASRIGTVNSPLHF.

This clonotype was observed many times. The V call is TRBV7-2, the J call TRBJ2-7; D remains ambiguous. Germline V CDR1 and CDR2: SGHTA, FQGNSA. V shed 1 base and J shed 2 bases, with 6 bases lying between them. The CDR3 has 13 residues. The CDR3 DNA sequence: TGTGCCAGCAGCTTAGAAATAACCTACGAGCAGTACTTC. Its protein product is CASSLEITYEQYF.

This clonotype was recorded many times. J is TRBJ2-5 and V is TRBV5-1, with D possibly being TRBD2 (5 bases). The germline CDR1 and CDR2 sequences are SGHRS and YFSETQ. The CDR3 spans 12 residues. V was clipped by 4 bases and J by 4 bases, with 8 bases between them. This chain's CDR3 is CASSREGETQYF. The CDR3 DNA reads TGCGCCAGCAGCCGAGAGGGAGAGACCCAGTACTTC.

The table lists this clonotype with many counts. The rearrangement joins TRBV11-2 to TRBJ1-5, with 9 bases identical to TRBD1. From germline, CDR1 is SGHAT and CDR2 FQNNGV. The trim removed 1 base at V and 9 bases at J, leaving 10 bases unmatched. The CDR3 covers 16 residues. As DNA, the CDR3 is TGTGCCAGCAGCTTAGGTACAGGGGGCTCGATTTCGCCCCAGCATTTT. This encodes CASSLGTGGSISPQHF.

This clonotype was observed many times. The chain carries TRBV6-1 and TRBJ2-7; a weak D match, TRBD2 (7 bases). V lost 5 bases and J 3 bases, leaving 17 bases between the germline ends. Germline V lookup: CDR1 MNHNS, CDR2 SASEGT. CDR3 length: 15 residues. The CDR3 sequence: CASSLGGVRGYEQYV. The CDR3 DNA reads TGTGCCAGCAGTTTAGGGGGGGTTAGAGGCTACGAGCAGTACGTC.

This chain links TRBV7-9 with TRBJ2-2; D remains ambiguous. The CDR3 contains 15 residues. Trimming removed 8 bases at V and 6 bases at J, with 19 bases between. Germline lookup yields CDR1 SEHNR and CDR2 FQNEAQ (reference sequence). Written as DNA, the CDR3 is TGTGCCAGCCTCCTACCGGGCAGCGCGGCCGGGGAGCTGTTTTTT. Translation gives CASLLPGSAAGELFF.

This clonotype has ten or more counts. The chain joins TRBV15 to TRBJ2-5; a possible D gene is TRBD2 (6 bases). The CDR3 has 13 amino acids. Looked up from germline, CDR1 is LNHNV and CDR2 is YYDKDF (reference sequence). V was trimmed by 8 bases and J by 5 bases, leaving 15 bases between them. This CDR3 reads CATLPDYGETQYF. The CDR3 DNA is TGTGCCACCCTCCCGGACTATGGGGAGACCCAGTACTTC.

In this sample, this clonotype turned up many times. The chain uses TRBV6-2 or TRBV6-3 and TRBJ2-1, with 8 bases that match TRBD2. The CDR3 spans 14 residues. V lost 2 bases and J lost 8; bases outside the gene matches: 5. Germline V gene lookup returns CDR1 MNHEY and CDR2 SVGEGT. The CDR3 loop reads CASSYGREEDEQFF. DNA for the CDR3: TGTGCCAGCAGTTACGGGCGGGAGGAGGATGAGCAGTTCTTC.

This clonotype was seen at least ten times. Here the CDR3 DNA reads TGTGCCAGCAGCCCAACGGTACAGGAAAACACCATATATTTT. Its translation is CASSPTVQENTIYF. The genes are TRBV11-2 and TRBJ1-3; D is perhaps TRBD1 (5 bases). CDR1 and CDR2 (germline): SGHAT, FQNNGV. Trimming took off 5 bases at V and 6 bases at J, with 14 bases between the two ends. The CDR3 extends over 14 amino acids. Complete variable domain (other parts from reference TRBV11-2 and TRBJ1-3): EAGVAQSPRYKIIEKRQSVAFWCNPISGHATLYWYQQILGQGPKLLIQFQNNGVVDDSQLPKDRFSAERLKGVDSTLKIQPAKLEDSAVYLCASSPTVQENTIYFGEGSWLTVV.

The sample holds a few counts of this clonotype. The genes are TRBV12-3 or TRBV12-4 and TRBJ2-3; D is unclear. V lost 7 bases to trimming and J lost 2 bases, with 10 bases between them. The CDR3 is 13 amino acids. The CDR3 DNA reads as TGTGCCAGCACCCACACGTTCACAGATACGCAGTATTTT. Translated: CASTHTFTDTQYF.

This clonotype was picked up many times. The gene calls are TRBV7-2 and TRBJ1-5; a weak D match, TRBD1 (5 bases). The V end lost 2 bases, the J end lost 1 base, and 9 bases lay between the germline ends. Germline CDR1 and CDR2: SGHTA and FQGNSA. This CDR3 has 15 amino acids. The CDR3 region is CASSLSRASNQPQHF. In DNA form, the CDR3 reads TGTGCCAGCAGCTTATCCAGGGCCAGCAATCAGCCCCAGCATTTT.